The 8 T cell receptor beta chains listed next were all sequenced from one sample in a study of identical twins. TCRdb redid the calling of the 5' RACE reads with MiXCR, one entry per CDR3 protein. The profile shows approximately 280,000 distinct CDR3 sequences, around 8.8% of them singletons. This sample was shared with a second study, whose subject was yellow fever vaccine responses in identical twins.

The sample consisted of memory (CD45RO+) T cells sorted from blood. These receptors came from a woman aged 18-30 years in good health.

This clonotype has just a few counts. This chain joins TRBV20-1 and TRBJ2-1, with D maybe TRBD2 (6 bases). Germline CDR1 and CDR2: DFQATT and SNEGSKA (reference sequence). Trimming removed 2 bases from V and 1 base from J, with 12 bases in between. The length of the CDR3 is 15 residues. This CDR3 reads CSARRLGGSYNEQFF. The CDR3 DNA reads TGCAGTGCTAGACGCCTCGGGGGTTCCTACAATGAGCAGTTCTTC.

The J gene is TRBJ2-1, the V gene TRBV4-2; the D is unclear. Germline V gene sequence: CDR1 LGHNA, CDR2 YNFKEQ. Trimming took 3 bases from V and 5 from J, leaving 14 bases between them. The length of the CDR3 is 15 residues. The CDR3, as DNA: TGTGCCAGCAGCCAGGTTGGCGTCGAAAACAATGAGCAGTTCTTC. Translated, it gives CASSQVGVENNEQFF.

This clonotype appeared a few times. The V gene is TRBV7-9, the J gene TRBJ2-1; 11 bases fit TRBD2. This CDR3 region has 15 residues. J lost 6 bases, V lost 5 bases, and 6 bases had no gene match. From germline, CDR1 is SEHNR and CDR2 FQNEAQ (reference sequence). CDR3 in DNA: TGTGCCAGCAGCCCTGGACTAGCGGGTTTCAATGAGCAGTTCTTC. It yields the protein CASSPGLAGFNEQFF.

This clonotype was observed many times. The V gene is TRBV15, the J gene TRBJ2-1; 11 bases are a match to TRBD2. Germline CDR1 LNHNV, CDR2 YYDKDF (reference sequence). CDR3 length equals 17 residues. With V trimmed by 4 bases and J by 4 bases, 9 bases remained unmatched. The CDR3 is CATSIPGSGRGYNEQFF. The CDR3 DNA follows: TGTGCCACCAGCATCCCAGGTAGCGGGAGGGGGTACAATGAGCAGTTCTTC.

This clonotype was picked up a small number of times. The chain joins TRBV6-1 to TRBJ2-7; D is uncertain. This CDR3 has 14 residues. From germline, CDR1 is MNHNS and CDR2 SASEGT. V was pared by 0 bases and J by 6 bases, with 12 bases between. The CDR3 sequence: CASSEALTGSEQYV. The CDR3 nucleotides read TGTGCCAGCAGTGAAGCGCTGACGGGTTCCGAGCAGTACGTC.

The chain joins TRBV9 to TRBJ2-5; D is uncertain. Trimming pared 3 bases from V and 0 bases from J, leaving 6 bases between. Germline V lookup: CDR1 SGDLS, CDR2 YYNGEE. The CDR3 sequence is 13 residues long. The CDR3 nucleotides are TGTGCCAGCAGCGGGCATAACCAAGAGACCCAGTACTTC. Translating gives CASSGHNQETQYF.

This clonotype has only a few counts. The V gene is TRBV7-8, the J gene TRBJ2-3; 8 bases align to TRBD2. V gave up 5 bases and J gave up 0 bases; unmatched junction bases: 13. CDR1 is SGHVS and CDR2 is FQNEAQ in the germline V gene. The CDR3 spans 18 residues. In DNA form, the CDR3 reads TGTGCCAGCAGCCTACTAGGAGCTAGCGGGCCTAGCACAGATACGCAGTATTTT. Protein sequence: CASSLLGASGPSTDTQYF.

This clonotype was seen a few times. This may stem from a read error, because a much larger clone lies one nucleotide away. The DNA for the CDR3 is TGTGCCAGCAGCTTAGCGGGGAGTGGCACAGATACGCAGTATTTT. Translation gives CASSLAGSGTDTQYF. This chain connects TRBV7-8 to TRBJ2-3; D possibly corresponds to TRBD2 (5 bases). Per the germline V gene, CDR1 is SGHVS and CDR2 is FQNEAQ. CDR3 length: 15 amino acids. Trimming pared 0 bases from V and 1 base from J, leaving 8 bases between.